A single sample is the source of the 25 T cell receptor beta chains below, sequenced in a study of blood T cell repertoires in COVID-19. Libraries were prepared by immunoSEQ multiplex PCR; TCRdb keeps only in-frame clonotypes and omits some of them. The sample lists some 25,000 clones, nearly 95% occurring once. Sequenced: peripheral blood. The source of these receptors is a human donor in a cohort sampled during active COVID-19.

This chain links TRBV2 with TRBJ1-1, with D possibly matching TRBD1 (6 bases). This CDR3 is built from 15 residues. V lost 6 bases, J lost 4 bases, and 18 bases lay in between. Germline V lookup: CDR1 SNHLY, CDR2 FYNNEI. The CDR3: CASRSEMGAFTEAFF. In nucleotides, the CDR3 is TGTGCCAGCAGATCTGAGATGGGGGCGTTCACTGAAGCTTTCTTT.

The chain links TRBV12-3 or TRBV12-4 to TRBJ2-6; D not certain. Trimming pared 8 bases from V and 4 bases from J, leaving 6 bases between. This CDR3 contains 12 residues. CDR3 sequence (DNA): TGTGCCAGCTCTACCGGGGCCAACGTCCTGACTTTC. Its protein product is CASSTGANVLTF.

The rearrangement joins TRBV27 to TRBJ2-7, with 8 bases identical to TRBD2. V lost 5 bases to trimming and J lost 3 bases; unmatched junction nucleotides: 3. Germline V lookup: CDR1 MNHEY, CDR2 SMNVEV (reference sequence). The length of the CDR3 is 13 residues. This chain's CDR3 is CASSRGGSYEQYF. CDR3 coding DNA: TGTGCCAGCAGTCGGGGGGGTAGCTACGAGCAGTACTTC.

V gene TRBV3-1 (or the pseudogene TRBV3-2) combines with J gene TRBJ1-2, with TRBD1 identical over 7 bases. The junction had 9 bases not matched to a gene; V was cut back by 1 base and J by 4 bases. The CDR3 loop spans 16 amino acids. Germline CDR1 and CDR2: LGHDT and YNNKEL (reference sequence). The CDR3 is CASSQASGTVSYGYTF. CDR3 bases: TGTGCCAGCAGCCAAGCCTCCGGGACAGTGAGCTATGGCTACACCTTC.

The chain combines TRBV6-5 with TRBJ2-1, with 7 nucleotides matching TRBD1. The V segment lost 6 bases and the J segment 6 bases; nucleotides outside the gene matches: 8. The CDR3 spans 14 residues. The germline V gene has CDR1 MNHEY and CDR2 SVGAGI. The CDR3 loop reads CASRTPGQLNEQFF. CDR3 DNA: TGTGCCAGCAGAACTCCGGGACAGCTCAATGAGCAGTTCTTC.

The CDR3 region has the DNA TGTGCCAGCAGTTCAGGGAAAGAGACCCAGTACTTC. It is translated as CASSSGKETQYF. The V call is TRBV28, the J call TRBJ2-5, with a possible D match to TRBD1 (5 bases). CDR1 is MDHEN, CDR2 SYDVKM, per germline. This CDR3 is built from 12 residues. V was cut by 4 bases and J by 3 bases, with 6 bases left in between.

This chain joins TRBV5-1 and TRBJ2-3, with 10 bases matching TRBD2. Germline CDR1 reads SGHRS; CDR2 reads YFSETQ. Trimming removed 0 bases from V and 9 bases from J; junction bases left unmatched: 7. CDR3 length: 15 residues. CDR3 sequence (DNA): TGCGCCAGCAGCTTGGGGGGACTAGCGACGGCAACGCAGTATTTT. Protein sequence: CASSLGGLATATQYF.

The V call is TRBV18, the J call TRBJ1-2, with 11 nucleotides matching TRBD1. Germline CDR1 is KGHSH and CDR2 is LQKENI. The CDR3 is 16 residues long. Trimming at V came to 3 bases and at J to 4 bases, leaving 7 bases not matched to a gene. In DNA, the CDR3 is TGTGCCAGCTCACCCGGACAGGGGGCGGAGGGCTATGGCTACACCTTC. It specifies CASSPGQGAEGYGYTF. Full variable domain (missing parts from reference TRBV18 and TRBJ1-2): NAGVMQNPRHLVRRRGQEARLRCSPMKGHSHVYWYRQLPEEGLKFMVYLQKENIIDESGMPKERFSAEFPKEGPSILRIQQVVRGDSAAYFCASSPGQGAEGYGYTFGSGTRLTVV.

The CDR3 nucleotides are TGCGCCAGCAGCTTGGTTCCCGGGACAGGGCGGACTAATGAAAAACTGTTTTTT. Translation gives CASSLVPGTGRTNEKLFF. The chain uses TRBV5-1 and TRBJ1-4; 9 bases match TRBD1. J gave up 2 bases and V 0 bases, and 8 bases lay outside the gene matches. The V gene's germline CDR1 is SGHRS and CDR2 YFSETQ. This CDR3 region has 18 residues.

The gene calls are TRBV5-1 and TRBJ2-1; tentative D call: TRBD2 (6 bases). The V gene lost 2 bases and the J gene lost 0 bases, with 9 bases spanning the gap. The CDR3 sequence is 15 residues long. Germline CDR1 and CDR2: SGHRS and YFSETQ. The CDR3 region is CASSFRDFSYNEQFF. CDR3 coding DNA: TGCGCCAGCAGCTTCCGGGACTTCTCCTACAATGAGCAGTTCTTC.

This clone was seen a handful of times. This chain uses TRBV27 with TRBJ2-5, with 12 positions matching TRBD2. CDR1 MNHEY and CDR2 SMNVEV come from the germline V gene (reference sequence). CDR3 size: 16 residues. J gave up 4 bases and V 8 bases, and 11 bases lay outside the gene matches. The chain's CDR3 is CASGLAGGFQRETQYF. The CDR3 DNA reads TGTGCCAGCGGCCTAGCGGGAGGGTTTCAGAGAGAGACCCAGTACTTC.

V gene TRBV24-1 combines with J gene TRBJ1-3, with 7 bases fitting TRBD1. V dropped 0 bases and J dropped 0; count of bases not matched to a gene: 19. Germline CDR1 and CDR2: KGHDR and SFDVKD. The CDR3 covers 22 residues. The CDR3 protein is CATSDLYAIYPGQPYSGNTIYF. CDR3 nucleotides: TGTGCCACCAGTGATTTGTATGCAATATACCCGGGACAGCCTTACTCTGGAAACACCATATATTTT.

This clone was counted a single time. V is TRBV30 and J is TRBJ2-3; 8 bases agree with TRBD2. The CDR3 has 15 amino acids. J gave up 3 bases and V 8 bases, and 13 bases lay outside the gene matches. From germline, CDR1 is GTSNPN and CDR2 SVGIG (reference sequence). The CDR3 protein is CATKNAGGRTDTQYF. The CDR3 coding sequence is TGTGCCACCAAAAACGCGGGGGGCCGGACAGATACGCAGTATTTT.

In this sample, this clone turned up a few times. The V call is TRBV6-5, the J call TRBJ2-5, with 7 bases identical to TRBD1. The CDR3 contains 12 residues. The junction had 3 bases not matched to a gene; V was cut back by 6 bases and J by 5 bases. Germline V CDR1 and CDR2: MNHEY, SVGAGI. The CDR3 DNA reads TGTGCCAGCAGGACAGGGCTTGAGACCCAGTACTTC. Its translation: CASRTGLETQYF.

The CDR3: CASSPRGGTLFDEQFF. The CDR3 DNA sequence: TGTGCCAGCAGCCCCCGCGGGGGGACGCTGTTCGATGAGCAGTTCTTC. This chain connects TRBV4-2 to TRBJ2-1, with 8 bases identical to TRBD2. CDR1 and CDR2 from the germline V gene are LGHNA and YNFKEQ. This CDR3 region has 16 residues. V gave up 4 bases and J gave up 8 bases; unmatched junction bases: 13.

The chain is built from TRBV6-5 and TRBJ2-1; D might be TRBD2 (6 bases). Germline V gives CDR1 MNHEY, CDR2 SVGAGI. The CDR3 runs 13 residues. Trimming pared 7 bases from V and 9 bases from J, leaving 16 bases between. In DNA form, the CDR3 reads TGTGCCAGCATTGGAGGGGCTTGGGGTGAGCAGTTCTTC. This sequence encodes CASIGGAWGEQFF.

This clone was picked up one time. The chain has TRBV11-3 and TRBJ2-1, with TRBD1 matching over 10 bases. CDR1 and CDR2 from the germline V gene are SGHNT and YENEEA. This CDR3 spans 14 amino acids. The V gene end was trimmed by 4 bases and the J gene end by 8 bases; junction bases not matched to a gene: 5. DNA for the CDR3: TGTGCCAGCAGCTCAGGGACAGGGGTCGATGAGCAGTTCTTC. Its translation is CASSSGTGVDEQFF.

This clone was observed a few times. The chain employs TRBV7-9 and TRBJ1-5, with D possibly being TRBD1 (5 bases). The CDR3 is made up of 14 amino acids. Trimming pared 5 bases from V and 7 bases from J, leaving 15 bases between. CDR1 is SEHNR and CDR2 is FQNEAQ in the germline V gene (reference sequence). The CDR3, as DNA: TGTGCCAGCAGCGCGGGCCCGGGGGTCCAGCCCCAGCATTTT. The encoded protein is CASSAGPGVQPQHF.

The J gene is TRBJ2-3, the V gene TRBV29-1; TRBD1 matches at 10 bases. This CDR3 comprises 18 residues. Germline assignment: CDR1 SQVTM and CDR2 ANQGSEA. V shed 4 bases and J 3 bases; nucleotides not matched to a gene: 16. The CDR3 DNA sequence: TGCAGCGTTGGAGGAGGACAGGGGGGCCCAGGACCTACAGATACGCAGTATTTT. It yields the protein CSVGGGQGGPGPTDTQYF.

J is TRBJ2-5 and V is TRBV18, with D possibly matching TRBD2 (6 bases). Trimming took off 3 bases at V and 4 bases at J, with 12 bases between the two ends. CDR1 and CDR2 (germline): KGHSH, LQKENI. The CDR3 runs to 14 residues. CDR3 amino acids: CASSPGLRGETQYF. The CDR3 DNA sequence: TGTGCCAGCTCACCGGGTTTGCGGGGAGAGACCCAGTACTTC.

The genes are TRBV5-1 and TRBJ2-5, with a weak D call TRBD1 (7 bases). Trimming stripped 3 bases from V and 5 bases from J, with 20 bases between. The CDR3 is 16 amino acids. Germline CDR1 is SGHRS and CDR2 is YFSETQ. CDR3 sequence (DNA): TGCGCCAGCAGCTCCTCTATAAGGACAGGAGGGGAGACCCAGTACTTC. Its translation is CASSSSIRTGGETQYF.

The gene calls are TRBV19 and TRBJ1-1; no clear D gene. The CDR3 totals 13 residues. The germline V and J ends were trimmed by 2 bases and 4 bases, with 8 bases remaining between them. Germline V gives CDR1 LNHDA, CDR2 SQIVND (reference sequence). The CDR3, as DNA: TGTGCCAGTAGTATAACAGAAAGCACTGAAGCTTTCTTT. Residues: CASSITESTEAFF.

This clone is a singleton in its sample. The chain uses TRBV14 and TRBJ1-2; a weak D match, TRBD1 (6 bases). Germline loops: CDR1 SGHDN, CDR2 FVKESK. V lost 5 bases and J lost 4, with 17 bases in between. This CDR3 is built from 15 residues. The DNA of the CDR3 is TGTGCCAGCAGCTCCGGGACATCCTCTAGCTATGGCTACACCTTC. This translates into CASSSGTSSSYGYTF. The full variable domain, its missing parts supplied by reference TRBV14 and TRBJ1-2, is EAGVTQFPSHSVIEKGQTVTLRCDPISGHDNLYWYRRVMGKEIKFLLHFVKESKQDESGMPNNRFLAERTGGTYSTLKVQPAELEDSGVYFCASSSGTSSSYGYTFGSGTRLTVV.

The chain is built from TRBV27 and TRBJ1-6, with no clear D. The ends were cut back, 2 bases at V and 7 bases at J, with 9 bases in the middle. Germline-derived CDR1 and CDR2 are MNHEY and SMNVEV (reference sequence). The CDR3 consists of 14 residues. CDR3: CASSLEYGNSPLHF. In DNA, the CDR3 is TGTGCCAGCAGTTTAGAGTACGGGAATTCACCCCTCCACTTT.

The V and J genes are TRBV4-2 and TRBJ1-1; no clear D. This CDR3 has 13 residues. Germline loops: CDR1 LGHNA, CDR2 YNFKEQ. The germline V and J ends were trimmed by 1 base and 5 bases, with 8 bases remaining between them. As DNA, the CDR3 is TGTGCCAGCAGCCAAGTCGAGGGTACTGAAGCTTTCTTT. Its protein product is CASSQVEGTEAFF.